Shown below are 12 T cell receptor beta chains from a single sample sequenced in a study of CD8 T cells in Susac syndrome. RNA amounts of roughly 0.5 to 1 ug underwent reverse transcription with random hexamers. Via MiXCR, TCRdb re-called the immunoSEQ multiplex PCR reads, giving one row per CDR3 protein. The repertoire holds a few hundred thousand distinct CDR3 sequences, with roughly 92% as singletons. Input material: CD8+ T cells from PBMCs. The receptors shown here come from a human donor with multiple sclerosis.

The rearrangement joins TRBV14 to TRBJ1-1, with D uncertain. The CDR3 runs 12 residues. Trimming shortened V by 0 bases and J by 4 bases, and 3 bases separated the two germline ends. CDR1 SGHDN and CDR2 FVKESK come from the germline V gene. The DNA for the CDR3 is TGTGCCAGCAGCCAAGAGCCCACTGAAGCTTTCTTT. Translated, it gives CASSQEPTEAFF.

A single count supports this clonotype. This sequence joins TRBV7-6 and TRBJ1-1; no definite D call. Germline CDR1 reads SGHVS; CDR2 reads FNYEAQ. Between the trimmed V and J ends, which lost 0 bases and 3 bases, there was a span of 5 bases. The CDR3 covers 13 residues. For the CDR3, the DNA is TGTGCCAGCAGCTTAGCACCATACACTGAAGCTTTCTTT. As protein: CASSLAPYTEAFF.

This rearrangement joins TRBV6-5 to TRBJ1-2; tentatively, D is TRBD1 (6 bases). Germline V gene sequence: CDR1 MNHEY, CDR2 SVGAGI. The CDR3 loop spans 13 amino acids. V shed 4 bases and J shed 4 bases, with 10 bases lying between them. CDR3 in DNA: TGTGCCAGCAGTTCCGACAGGCCCTATGGCTACACCTTC. Translated: CASSSDRPYGYTF.

The table lists this clonotype with a few counts. V gene TRBV9 combines with J gene TRBJ1-6; perhaps TRBD1 as D (5 bases). CDR1 is SGDLS, CDR2 YYNGEE, per germline. The CDR3 loop spans 17 amino acids. V lost 4 bases, J lost 0 bases, and 14 bases lay in between. In DNA form, the CDR3 reads TGTGCCAGCAGCTCTTCAGGGTTTAGCTCCTATAATTCACCCCTCCACTTT. The encoded protein is CASSSSGFSSYNSPLHF. Looking up the rest from reference TRBV9 and TRBJ1-6 gives the full variable domain: DSGVTQTPKHLITATGQRVTLRCSPRSGDLSVYWYQQSLDQGLQFLIQYYNGEERAKGNILERFSAQQFPDLHSELNLSSLELGDSALYFCASSSSGFSSYNSPLHFGNGTRLTVT.

The rearrangement joins TRBV20-1 to TRBJ2-2; D may be TRBD1 or TRBD2 (5 bases each). This CDR3 comprises 11 residues. V lost 6 bases and J 5 bases, leaving 7 bases between the germline ends. Germline V CDR1 and CDR2: DFQATT, SNEGSKA (reference sequence). The CDR3 is CSAEGTGELFF. The CDR3 region has the DNA TGCAGTGCCGAGGGGACCGGGGAGCTGTTTTTT.

V gene TRBV24-1 combines with J gene TRBJ2-2; D is tentatively TRBD1 or TRBD2 (6 bases each). The CDR3 spans 17 residues. Deletions cut 2 bases from V and 4 bases from J, with 16 bases between. Germline CDR1 reads KGHDR; CDR2 reads SFDVKD. The CDR3 is CATSDYGGSSFTGELFF. Here the CDR3 DNA reads TGTGCCACCAGTGATTACGGGGGCAGTTCCTTCACCGGGGAGCTGTTTTTT.

V is TRBV12-3 or TRBV12-4 and J is TRBJ2-1, with TRBD2 matching over 11 bases. The CDR3 contains 15 residues. With V trimmed by 5 bases and J by 8 bases, 8 bases remained unmatched. CDR3 sequence (DNA): TGTGCCAGCAGTCCTCGTAGCGGGGGGGCCGATGAGCAGTTCTTC. Its protein is CASSPRSGGADEQFF.

The V and J genes are TRBV5-4 and TRBJ2-1, with 8 bases fitting TRBD2. Trimming removed 4 bases from V and 8 bases from J; junction bases left unmatched: 5. This CDR3 contains 13 residues. Germline V lookup: CDR1 SGHNT, CDR2 YYREEE (reference sequence). CDR3 region: CASSQGLGDEQFF. Written as DNA, the CDR3 is TGTGCCAGCAGCCAGGGACTAGGCGATGAGCAGTTCTTC. Supplemented by reference TRBV5-4 and TRBJ2-1, the full variable domain reads ETGVTQSPTHLIKTRGQQVTLRCSSQSGHNTVSWYQQALGQGPQFIFQYYREEENGRGNFPPRFSGLQFPNYSSELNVNALELDDSALYLCASSQGLGDEQFFGPGTRLTVL.

In the case of this clonotype: The junction does not match germline at one end; this may be a read error. The chain joins TRBV16 to TRBJ2-3; TRBD1 matches at 7 bases. CDR3 length equals 15 residues. The V gene's germline CDR1 is KGHSY and CDR2 FQNENV. CDR3 in DNA: TGTGTCAGCAGCCAAGGGACAGCTAGCACAGATACGCAGTATTTT. Amino acid sequence: CVSSQGTASTDTQYF.

V gene TRBV2 combines with J gene TRBJ2-7; possible D gene TRBD1, 5 bases. V lost 6 bases to trimming and J lost 4 bases, with 10 bases between them. Germline V CDR1 and CDR2: SNHLY, FYNNEI. The CDR3 has 12 amino acids. Written as DNA, the CDR3 is TGTGCCAGCAGAAAACAGGAATACGAGCAGTACTTC. Its protein is CASRKQEYEQYF. Full variable domain (remainder filled in from reference TRBV2 and TRBJ2-7): EPEVTQTPSHQVTQMGQEVILRCVPISNHLYFYWYRQILGQKVEFLVSFYNNEISEKSEIFDDQFSVERPDGSNFTLKIRSTKLEDSAMYFCASRKQEYEQYFGPGTRLTVT.

This clonotype was recorded once. V and J are TRBV9 and TRBJ1-2; D call uncertain. The CDR3 totals 15 residues. V was cut by 2 bases and J by 7 bases, with 18 bases left in between. Germline values: CDR1 SGDLS, CDR2 YYNGEE. The CDR3 nucleotides are TGTGCCAGCAGCGTTTCAGGCTTGGGAGATGTTGGCTACACCTTC. Amino acid sequence: CASSVSGLGDVGYTF.

This chain uses TRBV2 with TRBJ2-2; D is unresolved. CDR1 SNHLY and CDR2 FYNNEI come from the germline V gene. V was cut by 5 bases and J by 0 bases, with 13 bases left in between. This CDR3 is built from 16 residues. The CDR3 loop reads CASSPWTASNTGELFF. The CDR3 region has the DNA TGTGCCAGCAGTCCGTGGACGGCTTCGAACACCGGGGAGCTGTTTTTT.